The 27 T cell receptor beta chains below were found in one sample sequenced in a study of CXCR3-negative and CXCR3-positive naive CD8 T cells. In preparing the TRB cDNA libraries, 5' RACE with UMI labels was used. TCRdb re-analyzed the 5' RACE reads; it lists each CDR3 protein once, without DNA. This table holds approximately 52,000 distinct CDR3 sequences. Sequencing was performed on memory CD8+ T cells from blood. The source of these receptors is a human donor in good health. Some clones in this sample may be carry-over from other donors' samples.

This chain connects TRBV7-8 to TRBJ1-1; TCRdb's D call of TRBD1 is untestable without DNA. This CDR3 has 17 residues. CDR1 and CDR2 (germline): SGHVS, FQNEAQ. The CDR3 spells CASSLRGQGMGNTEAFF.

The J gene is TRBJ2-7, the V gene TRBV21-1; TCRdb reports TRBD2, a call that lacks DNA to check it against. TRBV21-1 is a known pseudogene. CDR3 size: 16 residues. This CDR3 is CASSKLTSGGGNEQYF.

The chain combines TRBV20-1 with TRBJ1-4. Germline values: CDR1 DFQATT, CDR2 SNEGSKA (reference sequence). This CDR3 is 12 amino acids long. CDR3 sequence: CSVLDVNEKLFF.

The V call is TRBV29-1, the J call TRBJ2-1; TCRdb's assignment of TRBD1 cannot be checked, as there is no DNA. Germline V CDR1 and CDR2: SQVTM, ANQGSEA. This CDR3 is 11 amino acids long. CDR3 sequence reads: CSDRTGNEQFF.

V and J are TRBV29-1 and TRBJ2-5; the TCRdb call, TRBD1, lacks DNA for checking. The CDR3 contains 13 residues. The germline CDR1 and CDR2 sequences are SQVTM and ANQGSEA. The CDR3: CSVEWGPQETQYF. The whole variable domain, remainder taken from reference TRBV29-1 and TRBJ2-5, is SAVISQKPSRDICQRGTSLTIQCQVDSQVTMMFWYRQQPGQSLTLIATANQGSEATYESGFVIDKFPISRPNLTFSTLTVSNMSPEDSSIYLCSVEWGPQETQYFGPGTRLLVL.

CDR3 residues: CASSPPTGRVTDTQYF. This sequence joins TRBV12-3 or TRBV12-4 and TRBJ2-3; the D call of TRBD1 rests on TCRdb alone, since no DNA is present to check it. This CDR3 has 16 residues.

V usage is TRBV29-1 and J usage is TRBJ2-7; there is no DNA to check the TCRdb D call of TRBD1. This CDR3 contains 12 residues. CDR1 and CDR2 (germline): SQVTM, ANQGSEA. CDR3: CSARGDPYEQYF.

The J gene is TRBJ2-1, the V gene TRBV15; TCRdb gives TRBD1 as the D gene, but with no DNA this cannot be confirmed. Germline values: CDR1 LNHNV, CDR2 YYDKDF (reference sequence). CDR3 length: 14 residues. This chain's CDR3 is CATSRDRGIGEQFF.

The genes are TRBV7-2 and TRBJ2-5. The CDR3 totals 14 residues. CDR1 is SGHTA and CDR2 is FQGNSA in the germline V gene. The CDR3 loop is CASSSDGFQETQYF.

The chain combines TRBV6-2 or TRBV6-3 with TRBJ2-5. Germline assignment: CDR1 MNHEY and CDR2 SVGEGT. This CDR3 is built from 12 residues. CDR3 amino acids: CASATGQETQYF.

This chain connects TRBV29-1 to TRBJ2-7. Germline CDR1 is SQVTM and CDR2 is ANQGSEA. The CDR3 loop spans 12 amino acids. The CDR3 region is CSVEQEPYEQYF.

Here the CDR3 reads CASSLRPAGSYEQYF. The chain couples TRBV12-3 or TRBV12-4 to TRBJ2-7. The CDR3 has 15 amino acids.

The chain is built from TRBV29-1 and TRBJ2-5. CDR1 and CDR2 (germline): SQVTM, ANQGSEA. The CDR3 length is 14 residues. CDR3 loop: CSVEDMTTQETQYF.

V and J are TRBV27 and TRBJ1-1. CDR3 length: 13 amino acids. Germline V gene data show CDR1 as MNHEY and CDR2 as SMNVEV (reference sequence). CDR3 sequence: CASSLIEGTEAFF.

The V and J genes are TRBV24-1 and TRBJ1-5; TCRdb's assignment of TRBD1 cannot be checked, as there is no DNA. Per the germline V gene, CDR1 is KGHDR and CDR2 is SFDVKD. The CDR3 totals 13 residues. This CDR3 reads CATSSQGWEPQHF.

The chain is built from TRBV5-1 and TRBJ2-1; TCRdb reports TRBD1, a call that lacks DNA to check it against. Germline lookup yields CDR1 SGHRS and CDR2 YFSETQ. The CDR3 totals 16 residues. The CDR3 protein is CASSFYRDRVSDEQFF.

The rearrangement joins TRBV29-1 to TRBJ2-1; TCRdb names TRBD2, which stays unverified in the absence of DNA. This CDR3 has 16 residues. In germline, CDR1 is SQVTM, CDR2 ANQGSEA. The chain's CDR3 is CSVIFDSGRVYNEQFF.

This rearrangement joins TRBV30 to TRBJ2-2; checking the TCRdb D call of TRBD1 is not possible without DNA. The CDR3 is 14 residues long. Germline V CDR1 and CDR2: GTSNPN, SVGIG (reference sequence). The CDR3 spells CAWSRTGGTGELFF.

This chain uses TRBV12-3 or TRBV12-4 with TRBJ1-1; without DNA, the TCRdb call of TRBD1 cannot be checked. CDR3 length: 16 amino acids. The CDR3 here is CASSLTGAGLNTEAFF.

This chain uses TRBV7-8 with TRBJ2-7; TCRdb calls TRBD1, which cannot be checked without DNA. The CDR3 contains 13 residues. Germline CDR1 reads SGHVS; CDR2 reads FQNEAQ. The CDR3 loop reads CASSAGTAYEQYF.

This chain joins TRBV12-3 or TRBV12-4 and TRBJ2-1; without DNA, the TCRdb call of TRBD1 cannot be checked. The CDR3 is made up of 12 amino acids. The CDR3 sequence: CASSFPGNEQFF.

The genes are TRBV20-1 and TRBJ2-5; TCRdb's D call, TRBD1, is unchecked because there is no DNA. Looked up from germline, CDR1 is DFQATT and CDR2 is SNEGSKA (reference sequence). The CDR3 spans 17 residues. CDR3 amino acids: CSASGVTGGPLRETQYF.

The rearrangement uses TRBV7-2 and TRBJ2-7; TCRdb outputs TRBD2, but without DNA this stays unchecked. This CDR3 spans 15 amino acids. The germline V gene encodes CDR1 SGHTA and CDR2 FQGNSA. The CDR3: CASSLAGGLASGGEF.

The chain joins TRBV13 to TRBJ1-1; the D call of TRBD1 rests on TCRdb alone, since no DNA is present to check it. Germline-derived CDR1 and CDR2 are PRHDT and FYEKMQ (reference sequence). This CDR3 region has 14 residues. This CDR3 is CASKTGPTNTEAFF.

CDR3: CSVGDEGTEAFF. This sequence joins TRBV29-1 and TRBJ1-1; TCRdb's D call, TRBD1, is unchecked because there is no DNA. The V gene's germline CDR1 is SQVTM and CDR2 ANQGSEA. The CDR3 runs to 12 residues.

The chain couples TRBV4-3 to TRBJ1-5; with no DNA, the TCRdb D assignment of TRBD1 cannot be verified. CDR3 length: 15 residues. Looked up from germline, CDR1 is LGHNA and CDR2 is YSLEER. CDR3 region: CASSLLPGGNQPQHF.

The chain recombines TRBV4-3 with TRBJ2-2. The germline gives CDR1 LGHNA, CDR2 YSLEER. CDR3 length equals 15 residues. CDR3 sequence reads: CASSQEHGSGGELFF.